Listed below are T cell receptor beta chains from one sample, sequenced in a study of T cell repertoires in cytomegalovirus infection. The antigens of these receptors remain unknown. TCRdb redid the calling of the reads with MiXCR, one entry per CDR3 protein. The profile shows about 920,000 distinct CDR3 sequences, about 33% of them singletons. The source was cultured CD8+ T cells from PBMCs, collected from culture after CMV antigen stimulation. Every receptor here comes from a human donor in good health (CMV status not recorded). Some clones in this sample may be carry-over from other donors' samples. Each CDR3 is given with its conserved first and last residue. The D gene is left open where the match is weak. The size entry is marked missing in some rows and otherwise reads once, few, many or a size class.

J gene: TRBJ1-1
clone size: .
D gene: .
V gene: TRBV7-8
CDR3 DNA: TGTGCCAGCAGCTTAGCGTGGGGGCCATACACTGAAGCTTTCTTT
CDR3 protein: CASSLAWGPYTEAFF

J gene: TRBJ1-1
clone size: .
D gene: .
V gene: TRBV27
CDR3 DNA: TGTGCCAGCAGGTCATTCATGAACACTGAAGCTTTCTTT
CDR3 protein: CASRSFMNTEAFF

J gene: TRBJ2-2
clone size: .
D gene: .
V gene: TRBV4-1
CDR3 DNA: TGCGCCAGCAGCCAAGATATCCAACGGGTCGACACCGGGGAGCTGTTTTTT
CDR3 protein: CASSQDIQRVDTGELFF

J gene: TRBJ2-1
clone size: few
D gene: .
V gene: TRBV7-6
CDR3 DNA: TGTGCTAGCAGCCCCATCAGGGATTCCGGTGAGCAGTTCTTC
CDR3 protein: CASSPIRDSGEQFF

J gene: TRBJ2-1
clone size: .
D gene: TRBD2
V gene: TRBV28
CDR3 DNA: TGTGCCAGCAGTTTAGGGACTAGCGGGGTATTCTACAATGAGCAGTTCTTC
CDR3 protein: CASSLGTSGVFYNEQFF

J gene: TRBJ1-2
clone size: once
D gene: .
V gene: TRBV5-6
CDR3 DNA: TGTGCCAGCACCCGAGGGGGGAATGGCTACACCTTC
CDR3 protein: CASTRGGNGYTF

J gene: TRBJ1-4
clone size: few
D gene: .
V gene: TRBV4-1
CDR3 DNA: TGCGCCAGCAGCCAAGGAACAGGTGGAGAAAAACTGTTTTTT
CDR3 protein: CASSQGTGGEKLFF

J gene: TRBJ2-1
clone size: few
D gene: .
V gene: TRBV10-3
CDR3 DNA: TGTGCCATCAGTGACCCGCCGGACGGCTACAATGAGCAGTTCTTC
CDR3 protein: CAISDPPDGYNEQFF

J gene: TRBJ1-5
clone size: .
D gene: .
V gene: TRBV7-6
CDR3 DNA: TGTGCCAGCAGCTACAGTCCGGGGACCAATCAGCCCCAGCATTTT
CDR3 protein: CASSYSPGTNQPQHF

J gene: TRBJ1-6
clone size: .
D gene: .
V gene: TRBV20-1
CDR3 DNA: TGCAGTGCCAAAAGGGGGGACTCACCCCTCCACTTT
CDR3 protein: CSAKRGDSPLHF

J gene: TRBJ1-2
clone size: .
D gene: TRBD1
V gene: TRBV14
CDR3 DNA: TGTGCCAGCAGCCACGGACAGGGGGCCTATGGCTACACCTTC
CDR3 protein: CASSHGQGAYGYTF

J gene: TRBJ1-3
clone size: few
D gene: .
V gene: TRBV6-6
CDR3 DNA: TGTGCCAGCAGTTATCTGGGTACTGGTGGAAACACCATATATTTT
CDR3 protein: CASSYLGTGGNTIYF

J gene: TRBJ1-5
clone size: .
D gene: .
V gene: TRBV7-9
CDR3 DNA: TGTGCCAGCAGCTTAAAGGGCCTTACCAATAGCAATCAGCCCCAGCATTTT
CDR3 protein: CASSLKGLTNSNQPQHF

J gene: TRBJ2-2
clone size: few
D gene: .
V gene: TRBV7-9
CDR3 DNA: TGTGCCAGCAAAGCGTACACCGGGGAGCTGTTTTTT
CDR3 protein: CASKAYTGELFF

J gene: TRBJ2-1
clone size: few
D gene: .
V gene: TRBV7-9
CDR3 DNA: TGTGCCAGCAGCACCGACACTGCCTCCTACAATGAGCAGTTCTTC
CDR3 protein: CASSTDTASYNEQFF

J gene: TRBJ2-5
clone size: once
D gene: .
V gene: TRBV5-4
CDR3 DNA: TGTGCCAGCAGCCTACCCGGGACGGCGGAGACCCAGTACTTC
CDR3 protein: CASSLPGTAETQYF

J gene: TRBJ2-5
clone size: few
D gene: .
V gene: TRBV6-1
CDR3 DNA: TGTGCCGCCTCTGAGAGGGGCCAAGAGACCCAGTACTTC
CDR3 protein: CAASERGQETQYF

J gene: TRBJ1-2
clone size: .
D gene: .
V gene: TRBV6-7
CDR3 DNA: TGTGCCAGCAGTTACTCGGACAGTTCGATGGCTGGCTACACCTTC
CDR3 protein: CASSYSDSSMAGYTF

J gene: TRBJ2-2
clone size: .
D gene: .
V gene: TRBV12-3/TRBV12-4
CDR3 DNA: TGTGCCAGCTCCAACCCTAAGGGCGCGGGGTCCCACGGGGAGCTGTTTTTT
CDR3 protein: CASSNPKGAGSHGELFF

J gene: TRBJ1-1
clone size: .
D gene: .
V gene: TRBV6-1
CDR3 DNA: TGTGCCAGCAGTGACCGGGGATCAGTGGACACTGAAGCTTTCTTT
CDR3 protein: CASSDRGSVDTEAFF

J gene: TRBJ1-2
clone size: .
D gene: .
V gene: TRBV6-5
CDR3 DNA: TGTGCCAGCAGCCTATCTTATTCGACCTCGATAGCTAACTATGGCTACACCTTC
CDR3 protein: CASSLSYSTSIANYGYTF

J gene: TRBJ2-1
clone size: few
D gene: TRBD2
V gene: TRBV24-1
CDR3 DNA: TGTGCCACCAGTGACCCGAGCGGGGGGGCCTCTTATGAGCAGTTCTTC
CDR3 protein: CATSDPSGGASYEQFF